This is a list of T cell receptor beta chains from one sample in a study of regulatory T cells in long-lasting Graves disease. TCRdb re-called the multiplex PCR reads with MiXCR, one entry per CDR3 protein. The sample carries about 470,000 distinct CDR3 sequences, around a fifth recorded once. Here the sequenced sample was peripheral blood mononuclear cells (PBMCs), taken when the disease was refractory, from a patient treated with antithyroid drugs. These receptors were collected from a female donor with Graves disease. The CDR3 runs from the conserved cysteine through the conserved F or W. A D gene is named only where the DNA matches it firmly. For some rows the clone size is stated as once, few or many, or as a class when expanded; others skip it.

TRBV11-2	TRBJ2-1	NA	few	CASSLPLGADSYNEQFF	TGTGCCAGCAGCTTACCCTTGGGGGCGGACTCCTACAATGAGCAGTTCTTC
TRBV7-6	TRBJ2-7	NA	NA	CVSSSPPGGFSEQYF	TGTGTCAGCAGCTCTCCGCCAGGGGGGTTTAGCGAGCAGTACTTC
TRBV5-1	TRBJ1-4	NA	many	CASSLGVVTNEKLFF	TGCGCCAGCAGCTTGGGGGTGGTGACTAATGAAAAACTGTTTTTT
TRBV10-3	TRBJ1-5	NA	many	CAISYVSNQPQHF	TGTGCCATCTCATACGTTAGCAATCAGCCCCAGCATTTT
TRBV2	TRBJ2-7	NA	many	CASRGEFKVRAVYEQYF	TGTGCCAGCCGAGGAGAATTTAAAGTAAGAGCTGTTTACGAGCAGTACTTC
TRBV7-8	TRBJ2-7	NA	few	CASSLRGTEQYF	TGTGCCAGCAGCCTAAGAGGGACCGAGCAGTACTTC
TRBV3-1	TRBJ2-7	NA	many	CASEGQAGEQYF	TGTGCCAGCGAGGGGCAGGCGGGCGAGCAGTACTTC
TRBV19	TRBJ2-5	NA	NA	CASSAHQETQYF	TGTGCCAGTAGTGCCCATCAAGAGACCCAGTACTTC
TRBV7-6	TRBJ1-3	NA	few	CASSWTGSKSGNTIYF	TGTGCCAGCAGCTGGACCGGGTCCAAGTCTGGAAACACCATATATTTT
TRBV27	TRBJ2-7	NA	NA	CASSPRGKSSYEQYF	TGTGCCAGCAGTCCGAGGGGGAAAAGCTCCTACGAGCAGTACTTC
TRBV9	TRBJ2-7	NA	NA	CASSVAAGRSYEQYF	TGTGCCAGCAGCGTAGCTGCAGGGAGGTCCTACGAGCAGTACTTC
TRBV11-2	TRBJ1-1	NA	NA	CASSSNGGRNTEAFF	TGTGCCAGCAGCTCGAACGGAGGTAGGAACACTGAAGCTTTCTTT
TRBV28	TRBJ1-2	NA	many	CASRQPSSPGLSYGYTF	TGTGCCAGCAGGCAGCCAAGTTCCCCAGGCCTCTCTTATGGCTACACCTTC
TRBV7-2	TRBJ2-7	TRBD1	NA	CASSPGTGSGYEQYF	TGTGCCAGCAGTCCCGGGACAGGGTCGGGCTACGAGCAGTACTTC
TRBV7-2	TRBJ2-7	TRBD1	many	CASSLTGVLYEQYF	TGTGCCAGCAGCCTAACAGGGGTCCTGTACGAGCAGTACTTC
TRBV20-1	TRBJ1-1	NA	many	CSARDTQWAGNTEAFF	TGCAGTGCTAGAGATACCCAATGGGCAGGGAACACTGAAGCTTTCTTT
TRBV6-5	TRBJ1-5	NA	NA	CASSYSFGQPQHF	TGTGCCAGCAGTTACAGTTTTGGACAGCCCCAGCATTTT
TRBV7-8	TRBJ2-7	TRBD2	NA	CASSKRELASYEQYF	TGTGCCAGCAGCAAGCGGGAACTAGCGAGCTACGAGCAGTACTTC
TRBV2	TRBJ2-2	NA	few	CASSESRVAGELFF	TGTGCCAGCAGTGAATCCAGGGTCGCCGGGGAGCTGTTTTTT
TRBV6-2/TRBV6-3	TRBJ2-1	NA	NA	CASSYSRSIRNEQFF	TGTGCCAGCAGTTACTCGAGGTCAATCCGCAATGAGCAGTTCTTC
TRBV28	TRBJ2-1	TRBD1	many	CASSSTGNGVDEQFF	TGTGCCAGCAGTTCGACAGGGAACGGAGTGGATGAGCAGTTCTTC
TRBV7-2	TRBJ1-4	NA	many	CASSLVAGRDEKLFF	TGTGCCAGCAGCTTAGTTGCAGGAAGAGATGAAAAACTGTTTTTT
TRBV28	TRBJ1-5	NA	many	CASSLDFSNQPQHF	TGTGCCAGCAGTTTGGATTTTAGCAATCAGCCCCAGCATTTT
TRBV19	TRBJ2-3	NA	NA	CASSIGRGTDTQYF	TGTGCCAGTAGTATTGGCAGGGGCACAGATACGCAGTATTTT
TRBV20-1	TRBJ2-2	NA	few	CSARSPWPGELFF	TGCAGTGCTAGATCCCCGTGGCCCGGGGAGCTGTTTTTT
TRBV24-1	TRBJ2-3	TRBD2	few	CATSDPTSGRGDTQYF	TGTGCCACCAGTGACCCAACTAGCGGCCGAGGAGATACGCAGTATTTT
TRBV28	TRBJ2-2	NA	few	CASSAPGTPNTGELFF	TGTGCCAGCAGTGCCCCGGGGACACCGAACACCGGGGAGCTGTTTTTT
TRBV7-2	TRBJ2-5	NA	few	CASTRALQETQYF	TGTGCCAGCACCAGGGCACTCCAAGAGACCCAGTACTTC
TRBV5-1	TRBJ2-7	NA	many	CATNTGTGPYEQYF	TGCGCCACCAATACCGGGACGGGACCCTACGAGCAGTACTTC
TRBV5-1	TRBJ1-1	NA	few	CASSLWGVSEMNTEAFF	TGCGCCAGCAGCTTGTGGGGGGTCAGCGAGATGAACACTGAAGCTTTCTTT
TRBV20-1	TRBJ2-7	NA	few	CSARDLLVSSYEQYF	TGCAGTGCTAGAGATTTACTAGTCAGCTCCTACGAGCAGTACTTC
TRBV9	TRBJ1-1	NA	NA	CASSVGWQDTEAFF	TGTGCCAGCAGCGTAGGGTGGCAGGACACTGAAGCTTTCTTT
TRBV28	TRBJ1-4	NA	many	CASSRYTGKNEKLFF	TGTGCCAGCAGTCGGTATACAGGGAAAAATGAAAAACTGTTTTTT
TRBV7-2	TRBJ2-1	TRBD2	many	CASSTPGRPVEQFF	TGTGCCAGCAGCACCCCCGGGAGGCCCGTTGAGCAGTTCTTC
TRBV2	TRBJ1-2	NA	many	CASSEVHLNYGYTF	TGTGCCAGCAGTGAAGTCCACCTCAACTATGGCTACACCTTC
TRBV7-9	TRBJ2-2	NA	many	CASSLGNPSGELFF	TGTGCCAGCAGCTTAGGGAATCCGAGCGGGGAGCTGTTTTTT
TRBV30	TRBJ2-4	NA	few	CAWSVGGAINIQYF	TGTGCCTGGAGTGTAGGAGGAGCAATAAACATTCAGTACTTC
TRBV28	TRBJ2-6	NA	many	CASSDKDYRLAGANVLTF	TGTGCCAGCAGTGATAAGGACTATCGGCTAGCTGGGGCCAACGTCCTGACTTTC
TRBV6-2/TRBV6-3	TRBJ2-6	NA	many	CASSYSSGANVLTF	TGTGCCAGCAGTTACAGCTCTGGGGCCAACGTCCTGACTTTC
TRBV6-2/TRBV6-3	TRBJ2-7	NA	NA	CAGSEHLGGNSYEQYF	TGTGCCGGCAGTGAGCACCTCGGGGGCAACTCCTACGAGCAGTACTTC
TRBV2	TRBJ2-5	NA	many	CASSRGNQETQYF	TGTGCCAGCAGTAGGGGGAACCAAGAGACCCAGTACTTC
TRBV7-9	TRBJ2-7	TRBD1	NA	CASNPGTGPYEQYF	TGTGCCAGCAACCCCGGGACAGGGCCCTACGAGCAGTACTTC
TRBV6-2/TRBV6-3	TRBJ1-1	NA	NA	CASSLTGGVVEAFF	TGTGCCAGCAGCCTAACCGGGGGAGTAGTTGAAGCTTTCTTT
TRBV25-1	TRBJ2-2	NA	once	CASGTGLDTGELFF	TGTGCCAGTGGTACGGGCCTAGACACCGGGGAGCTGTTTTTT
TRBV28	TRBJ1-5	NA	many	CASSLWGLVESNQPQHF	TGTGCCAGCAGTTTGTGGGGCCTGGTGGAGAGCAATCAGCCCCAGCATTTT
TRBV20-1	TRBJ2-5	NA	few	CSARPAGRFQETQYF	TGCAGTGCTAGACCCGCGGGACGGTTCCAAGAGACCCAGTACTTC
TRBV19	TRBJ1-2	NA	few	CASSIVGVSNYGYTF	TGTGCCAGTAGTATAGTCGGGGTCTCCAACTATGGCTACACCTTC
TRBV9	TRBJ1-3	NA	few	CASSADGNSGNTIYF	TGTGCCAGCAGTGCGGACGGAAACTCTGGAAACACCATATATTTT